The 27 T cell receptor beta chains below come from one sample, sequenced in a study of blood T cell repertoires in COVID-19. Repertoires were generated with immunoSEQ multiplex PCR, while TCRdb's copy carries only in-frame clones and drops some. In the table there are under 250,000 clones, around 83% of which are singletons. The sequenced material came from peripheral blood. These receptors were taken from a woman in her fifties or sixties with acute or convalescent COVID-19.

The chain uses TRBV28 and TRBJ2-7; 9 bases are a match to TRBD1. The CDR3 runs 15 residues. The J segment lost 1 base and the V segment lost 6 bases, leaving 7 bases of the junction unmatched. The germline V gene encodes CDR1 MDHEN and CDR2 SYDVKM. The CDR3 spells CASRAQGAFSYEQYF. The CDR3, as DNA: TGTGCCAGCAGAGCACAGGGGGCCTTTTCCTACGAGCAGTACTTC.

The chain has TRBV24-1 and TRBJ1-2; D ambiguous. The CDR3 runs 13 residues. Looked up from germline, CDR1 is KGHDR and CDR2 is SFDVKD. V was trimmed by 4 bases and J by 9 bases, leaving 14 bases between them. CDR3 DNA sequence: TGTGCCACCAGTGACTTTGACACGTCCAGCTACACCTTC. Translated, it gives CATSDFDTSSYTF.

Worth noting for this clone: The identical CDR3 is also encoded by other nucleotide sequences in the sample. V usage is TRBV18 and J usage is TRBJ2-7, with TRBD2 identical over 10 bases. J lost 7 bases, V lost 0 bases, and 6 bases had no gene match. The CDR3 length is 15 residues. Germline-derived CDR1 and CDR2 are KGHSH and LQKENI. The CDR3 loop reads CASSPPSGRAGEQYF. The CDR3, as DNA: TGTGCCAGCTCACCACCCAGCGGGAGGGCCGGGGAGCAGTACTTC.

The V gene is TRBV7-6, the J gene TRBJ2-3, with TRBD2 matching over 7 bases. Looked up from germline, CDR1 is SGHVS and CDR2 is FNYEAQ. V lost 7 bases and J lost 4; bases outside the gene matches: 14. CDR3 length: 16 amino acids. The CDR3 here is CASTQGGGRIPDTQYF. CDR3 nucleotide sequence: TGTGCCAGCACTCAAGGCGGGGGTAGAATCCCAGATACGCAGTATTTT.

This chain uses TRBV3-1 (or the pseudogene TRBV3-2) with TRBJ1-2; tentatively, D is TRBD1 (5 bases). The ends were cut back, 1 base at V and 4 bases at J, with 13 bases in the middle. The CDR3 has 15 amino acids. The germline CDR1 and CDR2 sequences are LGHDT and YNNKEL (reference sequence). In nucleotides, the CDR3 is TGTGCCAGCAGCCAAGCGGTATCGGGGGGCTATGGCTACACCTTC. This sequence encodes CASSQAVSGGYGYTF.

The chain recombines TRBV4-2 with TRBJ2-2; 12 bases agree with TRBD2. The CDR3 sequence is 17 residues long. In germline, CDR1 is LGHNA, CDR2 YNFKEQ. The V and J ends lost 3 bases and 5 bases, in that order; junction bases with no gene match: 7. This chain's CDR3 is CASSQGPGLAGTGELFF. The DNA of the CDR3 is TGTGCCAGCAGCCAGGGACCGGGACTAGCGGGTACCGGGGAGCTGTTTTTT.

V and J are TRBV27 and TRBJ1-5; 7 nucleotides agree with TRBD1. The V and J ends lost 8 bases and 2 bases, in that order; junction bases with no gene match: 6. CDR3 length: 14 amino acids. Germline CDR1 is MNHEY and CDR2 is SMNVEV (reference sequence). CDR3 loop: CASQRGQGNQPQHF. Written as DNA, the CDR3 is TGTGCCAGCCAAAGGGGGCAAGGCAATCAGCCCCAGCATTTT.

This clone was picked up many times. The chain joins TRBV2 to TRBJ2-7, with D uncertain. CDR3 length equals 11 residues. Trimming stripped 4 bases from V and 4 bases from J, with 5 bases between. The germline CDR1 and CDR2 sequences are SNHLY and FYNNEI. The CDR3 reads CASSVEYEQYF. CDR3 nucleotide sequence: TGTGCCAGCAGTGTGGAGTACGAGCAGTACTTC.

This clone was detected once. J is TRBJ2-1 and V is TRBV7-2; tentatively, D is TRBD2 (5 bases). This CDR3 region has 13 residues. Trimming took off 2 bases at V and 10 bases at J, with 12 bases between the two ends. Germline CDR1 and CDR2: SGHTA and FQGNSA. This CDR3 reads CASSLSETMEQFF. In DNA form, the CDR3 reads TGTGCCAGCAGCTTATCTGAGACTATGGAGCAGTTCTTC.

The chain carries TRBV19 and TRBJ1-1, with D tentatively TRBD1 (6 bases). V lost 3 bases to trimming and J lost 4 bases, with 15 bases between them. The CDR3 runs to 15 residues. Germline V gene sequence: CDR1 LNHDA, CDR2 SQIVND (reference sequence). The CDR3: CASSIRAGEGTEAFF. CDR3 in DNA: TGTGCCAGTAGTATTCGGGCAGGGGAGGGCACTGAAGCTTTCTTT.

As for this clone: This same CDR3 is encoded by further DNA sequences in the sample. This chain uses TRBV3-1 (or the pseudogene TRBV3-2) with TRBJ2-5; 15 bases map to TRBD2. CDR3 size: 15 residues. After removal of 5 bases from V and 5 bases from J, the junction contained 3 bases not matched to a gene. The germline CDR1 and CDR2 sequences are LGHDT and YNNKEL (reference sequence). The CDR3 nucleotides are TGTGCCAGCAGCGGACTAGCGGGAGGGGGGGAGACCCAGTACTTC. It encodes CASSGLAGGGETQYF.

CDR3 loop: CASSQEGAGGYEKLFF. In DNA, the CDR3 is TGTGCCAGCAGCCAAGAAGGGGCAGGTGGGTATGAAAAACTGTTTTTT. The chain carries TRBV14 and TRBJ1-4; D is possibly TRBD1 (5 bases). This CDR3 contains 16 residues. The germline V gene has CDR1 SGHDN and CDR2 FVKESK. Trimming took 0 bases from V and 6 from J, leaving 14 bases between them.

This clone was recorded a few times. J is TRBJ2-7 and V is TRBV3-1 (or the pseudogene TRBV3-2); no firm D call. From germline, CDR1 is LGHDT and CDR2 YNNKEL (reference sequence). This CDR3 comprises 11 residues. V shed 1 base and J shed 7 bases, with 5 bases lying between them. The CDR3 loop reads CASSQVEEQYF. The CDR3 DNA reads as TGTGCCAGCAGCCAAGTCGAGGAGCAGTACTTC.

A single count supports this clone. J is TRBJ1-4 and V is TRBV6-5; 11 positions match TRBD1. V trimming: 1 base; J trimming: 12 bases; junction bases outside the gene matches: 4. The CDR3 contains 14 residues. Germline lookup yields CDR1 MNHEY and CDR2 SVGAGI. CDR3 sequence: CASSYWDRGGELFF. CDR3 in DNA: TGTGCCAGCAGTTACTGGGACAGGGGGGGGGAACTGTTTTTT.

A single count supports this clone. CDR3 DNA sequence: TGTGCCAGCAGCTCCCCGACAAGTACCTACGAGCAGTACTTC. Protein product: CASSSPTSTYEQYF. The chain employs TRBV7-3 and TRBJ2-7, with D hard to call. Germline CDR1 and CDR2: SGHTA and FQGTGA. Trimming pared 4 bases from V and 2 bases from J, leaving 12 bases between. The length of the CDR3 is 14 residues.

The gene calls are TRBV28 and TRBJ2-3, with 7 nucleotides matching TRBD2. J was trimmed by 2 bases and V by 2 bases; bases with no gene match: 10. The CDR3 has 17 residues. CDR1 is MDHEN and CDR2 is SYDVKM in the germline V gene. In DNA form, the CDR3 reads TGTGCCAGCAGTTTAGGTTTGGCGGGAGTGTTCACAGATACGCAGTATTTT. Its translation: CASSLGLAGVFTDTQYF.

This sequence joins TRBV10-3 and TRBJ2-7, with 9 bases matching TRBD1. Germline lookup yields CDR1 ENHRY and CDR2 SYGVKD. V dropped 6 bases and J dropped 4; count of bases not matched to a gene: 7. The CDR3 loop spans 14 amino acids. In DNA form, the CDR3 reads TGTGCCATCAGAGACAGGGGGGCCATTTACGAGCAGTACTTC. This gives the protein CAIRDRGAIYEQYF.

This clone occurred a few times. This chain joins TRBV6-4 and TRBJ1-1, with unresolved D. Germline V CDR1 and CDR2: MRHNA, SNTAGT. V lost 3 bases and J 1 base, leaving 12 bases between the germline ends. The CDR3 is 15 residues long. DNA of the CDR3: TGTGCCAGCAGTGATAGTTCCGAAGCGAACACTGAAGCTTTCTTT. This gives the protein CASSDSSEANTEAFF.

The chain employs TRBV10-3 and TRBJ1-3; TRBD1 might be the D (5 bases). This CDR3 comprises 14 residues. Germline V gene lookup returns CDR1 ENHRY and CDR2 SYGVKD. Trimming removed 5 bases from V and 0 bases from J, with 8 bases in between. DNA for the CDR3: TGTGCCATCAGTCAACAGGTCTCTGGAAACACCATATATTTT. This gives the protein CAISQQVSGNTIYF.

The chain carries TRBV19 and TRBJ2-1, with TRBD2 matching over 11 bases. CDR3 size: 15 residues. Germline CDR1 is LNHDA and CDR2 is SQIVND (reference sequence). V trimming: 6 bases; J trimming: 4 bases; junction bases outside the gene matches: 5. CDR3: CASRAGLADYNEQFF. CDR3 coding DNA: TGTGCCAGTAGAGCGGGACTAGCGGATTACAATGAGCAGTTCTTC.

This clone occurred a few times. The chain employs TRBV2 and TRBJ2-7; D perhaps matches TRBD2 (6 bases). CDR1 is SNHLY and CDR2 is FYNNEI in the germline V gene. The CDR3 is made up of 12 amino acids. Trimming left V 8 bases short and J 5 bases short, with 13 bases between. The CDR3 here is CASRLEVHEQYF. The CDR3 coding sequence is TGTGCCAGCCGACTAGAGGTGCACGAGCAGTACTTC.

The chain carries TRBV13 and TRBJ2-3; tentative D call: TRBD1 (5 bases). The V end lost 4 bases, the J end lost 0 bases, and 11 bases lay between the germline ends. Germline loops: CDR1 PRHDT, CDR2 FYEKMQ (reference sequence). The CDR3 sequence is 15 residues long. The CDR3 loop is CASSSKGLSTDTQYF. CDR3 bases: TGTGCCAGCAGCTCCAAGGGGCTTAGCACAGATACGCAGTATTTT. Complete variable domain (other parts from reference TRBV13 and TRBJ2-3): AAGVIQSPRHLIKEKRETATLKCYPIPRHDTVYWYQQGPGQDPQFLISFYEKMQSDKGSIPDRFSAQQFSDYHSELNMSSLELGDSALYFCASSSKGLSTDTQYFGPGTRLTVL.

This chain uses TRBV5-1 with TRBJ2-1, with 13 bases matching TRBD2. The length of the CDR3 is 16 residues. Germline values: CDR1 SGHRS, CDR2 YFSETQ. Trimming at V came to 5 bases and at J to 7 bases, leaving 9 bases not matched to a gene. CDR3 coding DNA: TGCGCCAGCAGTCCTCTACCGACTAGCGGGAGGAATGAGCAGTTCTTC. Protein sequence: CASSPLPTSGRNEQFF.

The rearrangement uses TRBV6-5 and TRBJ2-7, with a possible D match to TRBD1 (5 bases). The germline CDR1 and CDR2 sequences are MNHEY and SVGAGI. The CDR3 is 12 amino acids. Trimming left V 6 bases short and J 7 bases short, with 13 bases between. The CDR3 region is CASRTQGHEQYF. The CDR3 DNA follows: TGTGCCAGCAGGACCCAGGGTCATGAGCAGTACTTC.

J is TRBJ1-1 and V is TRBV19, with 7 bases matching TRBD1. The V and J ends lost 4 bases and 4 bases, in that order; junction bases with no gene match: 18. Germline assignment: CDR1 LNHDA and CDR2 SQIVND (reference sequence). The CDR3 runs to 18 residues. The chain's CDR3 is CASSSPDRWGTLGTEAFF. The DNA for the CDR3 is TGTGCCAGTAGTAGCCCGGACAGGTGGGGGACGTTAGGCACTGAAGCTTTCTTT.

The chain uses TRBV19 and TRBJ1-1; TRBD1 might be the D (6 bases). The germline V gene encodes CDR1 LNHDA and CDR2 SQIVND (reference sequence). The ends were cut back, 6 bases at V and 2 bases at J, with 16 bases in the middle. The CDR3 covers 15 residues. CDR3 coding DNA: TGTGCCAGTAGGGAAGGGGGTCGGCTAAACACTGAAGCTTTCTTT. It yields the protein CASREGGRLNTEAFF.

The chain combines TRBV11-2 with TRBJ2-7; 11 bases map to TRBD1. V was pared by 1 base and J by 6 bases, with 5 bases of the junction left unmatched. CDR3 length: 15 amino acids. Per germline, CDR1 SGHAT and CDR2 FQNNGV. CDR3 residues: CASSLGGTGGLEQYF. CDR3 bases: TGTGCCAGCAGCTTAGGTGGGACAGGGGGGCTCGAGCAGTACTTC.